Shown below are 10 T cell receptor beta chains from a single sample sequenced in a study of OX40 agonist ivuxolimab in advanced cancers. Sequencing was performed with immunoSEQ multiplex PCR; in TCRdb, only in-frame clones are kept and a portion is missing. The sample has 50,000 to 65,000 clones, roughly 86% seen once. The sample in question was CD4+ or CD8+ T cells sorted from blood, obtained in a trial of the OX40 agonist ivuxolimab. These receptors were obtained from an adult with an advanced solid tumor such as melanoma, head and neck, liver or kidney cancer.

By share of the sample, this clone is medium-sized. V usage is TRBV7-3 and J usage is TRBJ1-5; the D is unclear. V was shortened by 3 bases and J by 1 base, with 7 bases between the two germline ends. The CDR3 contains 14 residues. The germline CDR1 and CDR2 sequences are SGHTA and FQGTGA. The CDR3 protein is CASSLMPSNQPQHF. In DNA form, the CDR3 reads TGTGCCAGCAGCTTGATGCCAAGCAATCAGCCCCAGCATTTT.

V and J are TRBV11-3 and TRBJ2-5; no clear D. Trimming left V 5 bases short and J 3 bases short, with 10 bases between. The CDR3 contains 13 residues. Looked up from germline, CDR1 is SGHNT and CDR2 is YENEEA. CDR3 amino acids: CASSLGRKETQYF. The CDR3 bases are TGTGCCAGCAGCCTAGGGCGGAAAGAGACCCAGTACTTC.

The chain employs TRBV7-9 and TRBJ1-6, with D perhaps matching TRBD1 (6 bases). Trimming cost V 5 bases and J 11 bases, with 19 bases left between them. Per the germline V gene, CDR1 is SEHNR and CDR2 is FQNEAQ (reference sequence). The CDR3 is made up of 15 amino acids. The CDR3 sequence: CASSTSGTLATPLHF. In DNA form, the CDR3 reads TGTGCCAGCAGCACCTCCGGGACACTTGCCACACCCCTCCACTTT.

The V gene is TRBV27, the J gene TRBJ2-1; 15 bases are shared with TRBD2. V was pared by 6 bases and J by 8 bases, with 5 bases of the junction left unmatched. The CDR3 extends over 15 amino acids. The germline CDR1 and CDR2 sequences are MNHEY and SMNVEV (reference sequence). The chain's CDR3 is CASSRGLAGGYEQFF. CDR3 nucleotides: TGTGCCAGCAGCCGTGGACTAGCGGGAGGGTATGAGCAGTTCTTC.

The CDR3 sequence: CASSFDNTGELFF. CDR3 nucleotides: TGCGCCAGCAGCTTCGATAACACCGGGGAGCTGTTTTTT. The chain carries TRBV5-1 and TRBJ2-2, with D uncertain. Trimming pared 2 bases from V and 2 bases from J, leaving 4 bases between. The CDR3 totals 13 residues. Germline CDR1 SGHRS, CDR2 YFSETQ. The full variable domain, in which reference TRBV5-1 and TRBJ2-2 provide the parts outside the CDR3, is KAGVTQTPRYLIKTRGQQVTLSCSPISGHRSVSWYQQTPGQGLQFLFEYFSETQRNKGNFPGRFSGRQFSNSRSEMNVSTLELGDSALYLCASSFDNTGELFFGEGSRLTVL.

CDR3: CASSPRTSGRGETQYF. CDR3 in DNA: TGTGCCAGCAGCCCGCGGACTAGCGGGAGGGGGGAGACCCAGTACTTC. The chain carries TRBV11-1 and TRBJ2-5; 15 bases are a match to TRBD2. CDR1 is SGHAT, CDR2 FQDESV, per germline (reference sequence). The CDR3 is made up of 16 amino acids. The trim removed 5 bases at V and 5 bases at J, leaving 6 bases unmatched.

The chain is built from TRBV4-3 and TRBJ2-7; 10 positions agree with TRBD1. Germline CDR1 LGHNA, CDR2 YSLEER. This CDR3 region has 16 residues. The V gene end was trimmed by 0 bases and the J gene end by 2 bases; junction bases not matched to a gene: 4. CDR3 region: CASSQDATGGTYEQYF. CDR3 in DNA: TGCGCCAGCAGCCAAGATGCGACAGGGGGCACCTACGAGCAGTACTTC.

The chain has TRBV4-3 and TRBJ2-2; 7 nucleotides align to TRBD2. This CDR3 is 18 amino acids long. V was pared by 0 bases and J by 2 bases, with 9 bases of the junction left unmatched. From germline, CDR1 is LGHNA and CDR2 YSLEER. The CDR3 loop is CASSQELFGGTNTGELFF. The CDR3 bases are TGCGCCAGCAGCCAAGAATTGTTCGGGGGGACCAACACCGGGGAGCTGTTTTTT.

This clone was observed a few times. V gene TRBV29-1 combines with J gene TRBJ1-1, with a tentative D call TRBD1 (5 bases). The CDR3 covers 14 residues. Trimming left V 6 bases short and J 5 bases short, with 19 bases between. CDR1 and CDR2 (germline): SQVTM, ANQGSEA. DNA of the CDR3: TGCAGCGTGATGGGGGAGGGTCGGCAGACTGAAGCTTTCTTT. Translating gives CSVMGEGRQTEAFF.

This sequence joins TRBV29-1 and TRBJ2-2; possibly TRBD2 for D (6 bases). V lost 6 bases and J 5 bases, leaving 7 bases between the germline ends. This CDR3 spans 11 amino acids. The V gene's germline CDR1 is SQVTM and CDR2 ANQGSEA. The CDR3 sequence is CSVGTTGELFF. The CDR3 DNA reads TGCAGCGTGGGGACTACCGGGGAGCTGTTTTTT.